These T cell receptor beta chains were read from a single sample in a study of T cell responses to AZD1222 COVID-19 vaccine. TCRdb's table, derived via immunoSEQ multiplex PCR, lists solely in-frame clones and lacks some. This table holds about 120,000 clones, approximately 90% found once. This specimen consisted of peripheral blood, obtained 28 days after the second AZD1222 dose. The receptor source for this set is an adult who received the AZD1222 COVID-19 vaccine. Each CDR3 is given with its conserved first and last residue. Fields, in order: V gene, D gene, clone size, J gene, CDR3 DNA, CDR3 protein. D genes are given only for firm matches. Size is omitted from some rows. Given values are once, few, many or a class for expanded clones.

TRBV6-5,.,.,TRBJ1-1,TGTGCCAGCAGTTACTCGTTCTTCGACAGATACACTGAAGCTTTCTTT,CASSYSFFDRYTEAFF
TRBV10-1,.,.,TRBJ2-3,TGCGCCAGCAGGATAAGGAACAGGCAAACAGATACGCAGTATTTT,CASRIRNRQTDTQYF
TRBV7-6,.,.,TRBJ1-1,TGTGCCAGCAGCCCCATTGGGGGGATCTCGGCTGAAGCTTTCTTT,CASSPIGGISAEAFF
TRBV7-2,.,.,TRBJ2-1,TGTGCCAGCAGCTTAGATCGTCCACCCCCCTACAATGAGCAGTTCTTC,CASSLDRPPPYNEQFF
TRBV29-1,.,.,TRBJ1-5,TGCAGCGTGGGGATGGGGGGAGTCGATCAGCCCCAGCATTTT,CSVGMGGVDQPQHF
TRBV6-2/TRBV6-3,.,.,TRBJ1-4,TGTGCCAGCAGCCGACTGGCTGAAAAACTGTTTTTT,CASSRLAEKLFF
TRBV5-4,TRBD1,.,TRBJ2-7,TGTGCCAGCAGCGTTGACAGGGGAAACGAGCAGTACTTC,CASSVDRGNEQYF
TRBV24-1,.,once,TRBJ1-5,TGTGCCACCAGTGAGGGGCGAGGAAGGAGCAATCAGCCCCAGCATTTT,CATSEGRGRSNQPQHF
TRBV5-1,TRBD1,.,TRBJ1-4,TGCGCCAGCAGTCAGGGGGATGCAACTAATGAAAAACTGTTTTTT,CASSQGDATNEKLFF
TRBV27,.,.,TRBJ1-2,TGTGCCAGCGGTCCGCGGCTGTTGGCCTATGGCTACACCTTC,CASGPRLLAYGYTF
TRBV5-8,.,.,TRBJ2-5,TGTGCCAGCAGCTGGTACCGGGACGGGCAAGAGACCCAGTACTTC,CASSWYRDGQETQYF
TRBV2,.,.,TRBJ1-1,TGTGCCAGCAATCCACCTCCCCGGACATCCTACACTGAAGCTTTCTTT,CASNPPPRTSYTEAFF
TRBV3-1/TRBV3-2,.,.,TRBJ2-5,TGTGCCAGCAGCCCTGGGGGGGGCCGGTACCAAGAGACCCAGTACTTC,CASSPGGGRYQETQYF
TRBV5-1,TRBD1,.,TRBJ1-5,TGCGCCAGCAGCTGGGGGACAGGGTCCCTCAATCAGCCCCAGCATTTT,CASSWGTGSLNQPQHF
TRBV5-3,.,.,TRBJ2-3,TGTGCCAGAAGCTTGTCCCCCAGAAGCACAGATACGCAGTATTTT,CARSLSPRSTDTQYF
TRBV9,TRBD2,.,TRBJ2-1,TGTGCCAGCAACCTGGGCGGGGGTTCAAATGAGCAGTTCTTC,CASNLGGGSNEQFF
TRBV11-1,TRBD1,.,TRBJ2-5,TGTGCCAGCAGCGCGGACGGACAGGGAGAGGAGACCCAGTACTTC,CASSADGQGEETQYF
TRBV3-1/TRBV3-2,TRBD1,.,TRBJ2-7,TGTGCCAGCCAAACCGGGACAGGGCTCTCCTACGAGCAGTACTTC,CASQTGTGLSYEQYF
TRBV19,TRBD1,once,TRBJ2-6,TGTGCCAGTAGTCCAACAGGGGGTACCTCTGGGGCCAACGTCCTGACTTTC,CASSPTGGTSGANVLTF